Reported below is one TCR beta chain. Its matching antigen is unknown. Every donor was a healthy Caucasian. These data are taken from a study of identical twins. Findings and limits, study-wide: Out-of-frame sharing of TCR alpha in monozygotic twins was underestimated by models.

Template switching created a universal primer site, and the cDNA included unique molecular identifiers. MiXCR, applied by TCRdb to the 5' RACE reads, yields one record per CDR3 protein. Of fewer than 800,000 distinct CDR3 sequences in the sample, about 7.6% were seen once. This sample also appeared in a second study, on yellow fever vaccine responses in identical twins.

Sequencing was performed on PBMCs. This receptor was identified in a woman younger than 35 in good health.

The CDR3: CSARDVVAGDYNEQFF. The CDR3 DNA reads as TGCAGTGCTAGAGATGTCGTAGCGGGAGACTACAATGAGCAGTTCTTC. The V call is TRBV20-1, the J call TRBJ2-1, with 9 nucleotides matching TRBD2. J lost 3 bases, V lost 0 bases, and 6 bases had no gene match. CDR1 DFQATT and CDR2 SNEGSKA come from the germline V gene (reference sequence). This CDR3 spans 16 amino acids.